What follows are 32 T cell receptor beta chains derived from one specimen sequenced in a study of T cells in Graves' hyperthyroidism and ophthalmopathy. RNA transcripts gave rise to amplified TCR beta CDR3 regions. An initial round of RT-PCR targeting the TCR CDR3 relied on the HTBI primer set. TCRdb re-derived calls from the multiplex PCR reads in MiXCR, one entry per CDR3 protein. The data hold a few hundred thousand distinct CDR3 sequences, with around a sixth observed a single time. Sample: blood. These receptors were collected from a woman between 18 and 29 years old with Graves' hyperthyroidism.

This clonotype was recorded many times. The genes are TRBV6-1 and TRBJ2-7; 9 bases align to TRBD2. CDR3 length: 13 amino acids. The V and J ends lost 6 bases and 2 bases, in that order; junction bases with no gene match: 2. CDR1 is MNHNS and CDR2 is SASEGT in the germline V gene. CDR3 loop: CASRLAGAYEQYF. In nucleotides, the CDR3 is TGTGCCAGCAGATTAGCGGGGGCCTACGAGCAGTACTTC.

This clonotype has more than one count but fewer than ten. This chain uses TRBV13 with TRBJ1-4, with TRBD1 identical over 11 bases. This CDR3 has 15 residues. V dropped 5 bases and J dropped 5; count of bases not matched to a gene: 4. CDR1 and CDR2 (germline): PRHDT, FYEKMQ (reference sequence). Here the CDR3 reads CASSPGQGANEKLFF. CDR3 bases: TGTGCCAGCAGCCCCGGACAGGGGGCGAATGAAAAACTGTTTTTT.

This clonotype turned up a few times. The chain joins TRBV20-1 to TRBJ1-5; the D is unclear. Germline loops: CDR1 DFQATT, CDR2 SNEGSKA (reference sequence). The CDR3 is 18 residues long. V was cut by 1 base and J by 0 bases, with 19 bases left in between. The CDR3 nucleotides read TGCAGTGCTAGAGGCCCCCTCCCTAGGGCCAGTAGCAATCAGCCCCAGCATTTT. It translates to CSARGPLPRASSNQPQHF.

In this sample, this clonotype turned up many times. The rearrangement joins TRBV28 to TRBJ1-4; D gene unclear. The V gene lost 3 bases and the J gene lost 8 bases, with 10 bases spanning the gap. CDR1 and CDR2 (germline): MDHEN, SYDVKM. The CDR3 sequence is 13 residues long. The CDR3 protein is CASSFWAGEKLFF. The CDR3 DNA reads TGTGCCAGCAGTTTCTGGGCGGGAGAAAAACTGTTTTTT.

There are many counts of this clonotype. The J gene is TRBJ1-1, the V gene TRBV9; 10 bases align to TRBD1. This CDR3 is 16 amino acids long. V trimming: 5 bases; J trimming: 1 base; junction bases outside the gene matches: 8. Germline CDR1 SGDLS, CDR2 YYNGEE. The CDR3 bases are TGTGCCAGCAGGGACAGGGGGGGCGATCGGAACACTGAAGCTTTCTTT. The encoded protein is CASRDRGGDRNTEAFF.

This clonotype showed up many times. The chain recombines TRBV18 with TRBJ1-1; a possible D gene is TRBD1 (5 bases). V dropped 0 bases and J dropped 8 bases, with 7 bases sitting between them. This CDR3 is built from 12 residues. The germline CDR1 and CDR2 sequences are KGHSH and LQKENI. CDR3 region: CASSPPKGEAFF. DNA of the CDR3: TGTGCCAGCTCACCACCGAAGGGGGAAGCTTTCTTT.

This clonotype was counted at least ten times. The V and J genes are TRBV18 and TRBJ2-5; D is unclear. Germline lookup yields CDR1 KGHSH and CDR2 LQKENI. CDR3 length: 14 amino acids. V lost 0 bases to trimming and J lost 5 bases, with 10 bases between them. The DNA for the CDR3 is TGTGCCAGCTCACCACCGACACAGAAGGAGACCCAGTACTTC. Translated, it gives CASSPPTQKETQYF. Full variable domain (rest looked up from reference TRBV18 and TRBJ2-5): NAGVMQNPRHLVRRRGQEARLRCSPMKGHSHVYWYRQLPEEGLKFMVYLQKENIIDESGMPKERFSAEFPKEGPSILRIQQVVRGDSAAYFCASSPPTQKETQYFGPGTRLLVL.

The V and J genes are TRBV28 and TRBJ2-3; 11 bases map to TRBD2. CDR3 length: 16 residues. Germline values: CDR1 MDHEN, CDR2 SYDVKM. The V segment lost 7 bases and the J segment 3 bases; nucleotides outside the gene matches: 9. The CDR3 is CASTWASGRMTDTQYF. CDR3 sequence (DNA): TGTGCCAGCACCTGGGCTAGCGGGAGGATGACAGATACGCAGTATTTT.

The table lists this clonotype with many counts. The gene calls are TRBV28 and TRBJ1-5; 9 nucleotides match TRBD1. The V gene's germline CDR1 is MDHEN and CDR2 SYDVKM. This CDR3 is built from 17 residues. Germline trimming cut 6 bases from V and 1 base from J; bases unmatched to any gene: 10. Here the CDR3 reads CASSPDWGQGSNQPQHF. CDR3 DNA: TGTGCCAGCAGCCCTGACTGGGGACAGGGAAGCAATCAGCCCCAGCATTTT. Together with reference TRBV28 and TRBJ1-5, the CDR3 gives the full variable domain: DVKVTQSSRYLVKRTGEKVFLECVQDMDHENMFWYRQDPGLGLRLIYFSYDVKMKEKGDIPEGYSVSREKKERFSLILESASTNQTSMYLCASSPDWGQGSNQPQHFGDGTRLSIL.

There are many counts of this clonotype. This chain connects TRBV5-1 to TRBJ1-2; D might be TRBD1 (5 bases). The CDR3 is made up of 15 amino acids. V shed 0 bases and J shed 5 bases, with 14 bases lying between them. CDR1 and CDR2 from the germline V gene are SGHRS and YFSETQ. The CDR3 DNA follows: TGCGCCAGCAGCTTGGCAGGGCAGGTCAATTATGGCTACACCTTC. Translation gives CASSLAGQVNYGYTF.

This clonotype was picked up a small number of times. The rearrangement links TRBV20-1 to TRBJ2-1; 7 positions match TRBD1. Trimming cost V 0 bases and J 0 bases; bases outside gene matches: 20. In germline, CDR1 is DFQATT, CDR2 SNEGSKA (reference sequence). CDR3 size: 21 residues. As DNA, the CDR3 is TGCAGTGCTAGAGATCTGAGTAAGGAACAGGGGTGGACAGGCTCCTACAATGAGCAGTTCTTC. This translates into CSARDLSKEQGWTGSYNEQFF.

CDR3 DNA sequence: TGTGCCAGCAGCTCTAGACGATCGGACAGAGGCTCCTACGAGCAGTACTTC. Protein: CASSSRRSDRGSYEQYF. The V gene is TRBV7-2, the J gene TRBJ2-7, with D perhaps TRBD1 (6 bases). Deletions cut 4 bases from V and 0 bases from J, with 19 bases between. Germline loops: CDR1 SGHTA, CDR2 FQGNSA. This CDR3 region has 17 residues.

The table lists this clonotype with a few counts. The gene calls are TRBV6-1 and TRBJ2-2, with 7 positions matching TRBD2. The CDR3 sequence is 14 residues long. CDR1 MNHNS and CDR2 SASEGT come from the germline V gene. The trim removed 3 bases at V and 5 bases at J, leaving 3 bases unmatched. For the CDR3, the DNA is TGTGCCAGCAGTGAGTTGGGAGGGACCGGGGAGCTGTTTTTT. Encoded protein: CASSELGGTGELFF.

This clonotype was observed many times. CDR3 DNA sequence: TGTGCCAGCAGCCAAGATGTGAGGGGACTAGCTTACAATGAGCAGTTCTTC. It encodes CASSQDVRGLAYNEQFF. V usage is TRBV3-1 and J usage is TRBJ2-1; 9 nucleotides match TRBD2. Germline lookup yields CDR1 LGHDT and CDR2 YNNKEL (reference sequence). The V gene end was trimmed by 0 bases and the J gene end by 4 bases; junction bases not matched to a gene: 7. CDR3 size: 17 residues.

This clonotype was seen a few times. This clone may be a read error of a much larger clone one base away. The chain couples TRBV27 to TRBJ2-4; D is ambiguous. Germline CDR1 and CDR2: MNHEY and SMNVEV (reference sequence). This CDR3 spans 15 amino acids. The V end lost 3 bases, the J end lost 1 base, and 10 bases lay between the germline ends. Written as DNA, the CDR3 is TGTGCCAGCAGTTTGGAAGGGAATGCCAAAAACATTCAGTACTTC. It is translated as CASSLEGNAKNIQYF.

This clonotype was counted a few times. The chain recombines TRBV7-2 with TRBJ2-7; D call uncertain. V gave up 0 bases and J gave up 0 bases, with 9 bases separating them. CDR3 size: 15 residues. Germline values: CDR1 SGHTA, CDR2 FQGNSA. Here the CDR3 reads CASSLALGFSYEQYF. The CDR3, as DNA: TGTGCCAGCAGCTTAGCCCTAGGGTTCTCCTACGAGCAGTACTTC. Full variable domain (rest looked up from reference TRBV7-2 and TRBJ2-7): GAGVSQSPSNKVTEKGKDVELRCDPISGHTALYWYRQSLGQGLEFLIYFQGNSAPDKSGLPSDRFSAERTGGSVSTLTIQRTQQEDSAVYLCASSLALGFSYEQYFGPGTRLTVT.

This clonotype was seen more than once but under ten times. V is TRBV4-3 and J is TRBJ1-1; perhaps TRBD1 as D (5 bases). CDR3 size: 14 residues. The germline CDR1 and CDR2 sequences are LGHNA and YSLEER. V lost 0 bases to trimming and J lost 7 bases, with 12 bases between them. The CDR3 DNA sequence: TGCGCCAGCAGCCAAGATCGGGACGTCTATGAAGCTTTCTTT. This gives the protein CASSQDRDVYEAFF.

This clonotype was seen a few times. The chain combines TRBV12-3 or TRBV12-4 with TRBJ1-1, with a weak D call TRBD1 (5 bases). The CDR3 contains 15 residues. The V end was cut by 5 bases, the J end by 5 bases, with 18 bases between. Here the CDR3 DNA reads TGTGCCAGCAGTCCTGGACATAATAGGAATACTGAAGCTTTCTTT. Amino acid sequence: CASSPGHNRNTEAFF.

This clonotype was found many times. The rearrangement links TRBV9 to TRBJ1-1; D remains unclear. The CDR3 spans 11 residues. Trimming removed 3 bases from V and 11 bases from J, with 11 bases in between. Germline values: CDR1 SGDLS, CDR2 YYNGEE. The CDR3 nucleotides are TGTGCCAGCAGCGCCGAGGGAATGGCTTTCTTT. Its protein is CASSAEGMAFF.

The rearrangement links TRBV4-3 to TRBJ1-1; D is possibly TRBD1 (6 bases). The CDR3 is 17 amino acids. Germline CDR1 is LGHNA and CDR2 is YSLEER. Trimming pared 0 bases from V and 2 bases from J, leaving 16 bases between. This CDR3 reads CASSQEVTGQINTEAFF. As DNA, the CDR3 is TGCGCCAGCAGCCAAGAGGTAACAGGACAGATTAACACTGAAGCTTTCTTT.

The chain recombines TRBV6-2 or TRBV6-3 with TRBJ1-2; TRBD1 agrees at 8 bases. Germline trimming cut 5 bases from V and 1 base from J; bases unmatched to any gene: 3. The CDR3 covers 14 residues. The germline gives CDR1 MNHEY, CDR2 SVGEGT. CDR3 protein: CASSHRGNNYGYTF. The DNA for the CDR3 is TGTGCCAGCAGTCACAGGGGGAATAACTATGGCTACACCTTC.

The rearrangement joins TRBV13 to TRBJ2-3, with 16 nucleotides matching TRBD2. CDR1 and CDR2 (germline): PRHDT, FYEKMQ (reference sequence). The CDR3 spans 16 residues. V was clipped by 5 bases and J by 6 bases; unmatched bases: 5. This CDR3 reads CASSVAGLAGGDTQYF. The CDR3 DNA follows: TGTGCCAGCAGCGTAGCGGGACTAGCGGGGGGGGATACGCAGTATTTT.

This clonotype was recorded many times. V gene TRBV7-8 combines with J gene TRBJ1-2; the D is unclear. Germline CDR1 is SGHVS and CDR2 is FQNEAQ. This CDR3 is 15 amino acids long. Trimming removed 1 base from V and 2 bases from J, with 11 bases in between. CDR3 sequence (DNA): TGTGCCAGCAGCTTAGGTCAACAGACAAACTATGGCTACACCTTC. Its translation is CASSLGQQTNYGYTF.

This clonotype was counted only a few times. The chain employs TRBV6-2 or TRBV6-3 and TRBJ2-1; 9 nucleotides agree with TRBD2. Per germline, CDR1 MNHEY and CDR2 SVGEGT. CDR3 length equals 15 residues. Unmatched junction bases numbered 5, after V lost 1 base and J lost 7 bases. The DNA of the CDR3 is TGTGCCAGCAGTTACTTAGCGGGAGTAGGGAATGAGCAGTTCTTC. Translating gives CASSYLAGVGNEQFF.

This clonotype appeared a single time. V usage is TRBV27 and J usage is TRBJ1-2, with 9 bases identical to TRBD1. This CDR3 is built from 15 residues. CDR1 is MNHEY and CDR2 is SMNVEV in the germline V gene (reference sequence). Trimming took 8 bases from V and 4 from J; bases not matched to a gene: 11. The CDR3 DNA is TGTGCCAGCCGGCCTAGGACAGGGGTGGGCTATGGCTACACCTTC. This translates into CASRPRTGVGYGYTF.

In this sample, this clonotype turned up many times. CDR3 bases: TGTGCCAGCAGCTTAACGGCGGGGGTGCAAGTGGAGACCCAGTACTTC. Amino acid sequence: CASSLTAGVQVETQYF. The chain has TRBV7-3 and TRBJ2-5; 7 bases are shared with TRBD2. The trim removed 0 bases at V and 5 bases at J, leaving 9 bases unmatched. Germline V gene sequence: CDR1 SGHTA, CDR2 FQGTGA. The CDR3 runs 16 residues. Using reference TRBV7-3 and TRBJ2-5 for the parts outside the CDR3, the full variable domain is GAGVSQTPSNKVTEKGKYVELRCDPISGHTALYWYRQSLGQGPEFLIYFQGTGAADDSGLPNDRFFAVRPEGSVSTLKIQRTERGDSAVYLCASSLTAGVQVETQYFGPGTRLLVL.

This clonotype showed up just a few times. The chain uses TRBV7-9 and TRBJ2-7; perhaps TRBD1 as D (6 bases). This CDR3 has 15 amino acids. V was cut by 7 bases and J by 1 base, with 17 bases left in between. In germline, CDR1 is SEHNR, CDR2 FQNEAQ (reference sequence). This chain's CDR3 is CASTLGQGQSYEQYF. The CDR3, as DNA: TGTGCCAGCACCTTGGGGCAGGGGCAGTCCTACGAGCAGTACTTC. Drawing the rest from reference TRBV7-9 and TRBJ2-7, the complete variable domain is DTGVSQNPRHKITKRGQNVTFRCDPISEHNRLYWYRQTLGQGPEFLTYFQNEAQLEKSRLLSDRFSAERPKGSFSTLEIQRTEQGDSAMYLCASTLGQGQSYEQYFGPGTRLTVT.

This clonotype has ten or more counts. The rearrangement joins TRBV2 to TRBJ1-2; the match to TRBD1 covers 8 bases. This CDR3 is built from 14 residues. CDR1 SNHLY and CDR2 FYNNEI come from the germline V gene. The V and J ends lost 3 bases and 4 bases, in that order; junction bases with no gene match: 4. CDR3 region: CASSDRQGAYGYTF. The DNA of the CDR3 is TGTGCCAGCAGTGATCGGCAGGGGGCCTATGGCTACACCTTC.

This clonotype turned up a few times. The chain uses TRBV10-3 and TRBJ1-2; D possibly corresponds to TRBD1 (6 bases). With 1 base removed from V and 4 bases from J, the gap between germline ends came to 10 bases. The CDR3 extends over 14 amino acids. Germline CDR1 reads ENHRY; CDR2 reads SYGVKD. The CDR3 reads CAISELGGGYGYTF. The DNA of the CDR3 is TGTGCCATCAGTGAGTTAGGGGGTGGCTATGGCTACACCTTC.

This chain joins TRBV27 and TRBJ2-1; the match to TRBD1 covers 11 bases. Losses at the gene ends were 6 bases for V and 6 bases for J; bases not matched to a gene: 7. This CDR3 has 15 residues. Germline V gene lookup returns CDR1 MNHEY and CDR2 SMNVEV (reference sequence). CDR3 sequence reads: CASSRTGGTFNEQFF. The CDR3 nucleotides read TGTGCCAGCAGCAGGACAGGGGGCACGTTCAATGAGCAGTTCTTC.

This clonotype was recorded at least ten times. The chain links TRBV5-6 to TRBJ2-7; TRBD2 might be the D (6 bases). The CDR3 is made up of 14 amino acids. The V and J ends lost 2 bases and 2 bases respectively, with 11 bases between them. Germline CDR1 is SGHDT and CDR2 is YYEEEE. This chain's CDR3 is CASSFPGVAYEQYF. As DNA, the CDR3 is TGTGCCAGCAGCTTCCCGGGGGTCGCCTACGAGCAGTACTTC. Looking up the rest from reference TRBV5-6 and TRBJ2-7 gives the full variable domain: DAGVTQSPTHLIKTRGQQVTLRCSPKSGHDTVSWYQQALGQGPQFIFQYYEEEERQRGNFPDRFSGHQFPNYSSELNVNALLLGDSALYLCASSFPGVAYEQYFGPGTRLTVT.

The rearrangement joins TRBV9 to TRBJ1-4, with a possible D match to TRBD1 (5 bases). Germline CDR1 and CDR2: SGDLS and YYNGEE. V was cut by 3 bases and J by 6 bases, with 24 bases left in between. The CDR3 covers 18 residues. CDR3 DNA sequence: TGTGCCAGCAGCGCGTATAGAGGGGCGGTTGGGGATGATGAAAAACTGTTTTTT. Encoded protein: CASSAYRGAVGDDEKLFF. The complete variable domain, with remaining parts taken from reference TRBV9 and TRBJ1-4, reads DSGVTQTPKHLITATGQRVTLRCSPRSGDLSVYWYQQSLDQGLQFLIQYYNGEERAKGNILERFSAQQFPDLHSELNLSSLELGDSALYFCASSAYRGAVGDDEKLFFGSGTQLSVL.